This T cell receptor (beta chain) was retrieved from a study of PD-L1 blockade in urothelial cancer. Unmatched junction bases numbered 9, after V lost 2 bases and J lost 9 bases. Germline V CDR1 and CDR2: SGHVS, FNYEAQ. The CDR3 is 15 residues long. Sequencing was performed with immunoSEQ multiplex PCR; in TCRdb, only in-frame clones are kept and a portion is missing. Found here are tens of thousands of clones, more than 65% of them singletons; the top ten hold 1.6%. Specified time point: peripheral blood 6 weeks after treatment start. The rearrangement uses TRBV7-6 and TRBJ2-1; 8 bases align to TRBD2. This TCR came from a man aged 70 or older with urothelial cancer. This specimen consisted of PBMCs, obtained around atezolizumab (anti-PD-L1) treatment. In DNA form, the CDR3 reads TGTGCCAGCAGCTTAACCGGGACTAGTCGTGGTGAGCAGTTCTTC. Residues: CASSLTGTSRGEQFF. Complete variable domain (other parts from reference TRBV7-6 and TRBJ2-1): GAGVSQSPRYKVTKRGQDVALRCDPISGHVSLYWYRQALGQGPEFLTYFNYEAQQDKSGLPNDRFSAERPEGSISTLTIQRTEQRDSAMYRCASSLTGTSRGEQFFGPGTRLTVL.